The clone carrying this T cell receptor beta chain has a single count. Its specificity is not known. The CDR3 contains 14 residues. Germline lookup yields CDR1 MNHEY and CDR2 SVGAGI. The V segment lost 6 bases and the J segment 2 bases; nucleotides outside the gene matches: 6. The sample originates from a study of early stage breast cancer tumors. Turning to the study itself: Each sample averaged approximately 9.8-fold read coverage. Study-wide results and limits: Chain pairing and CD4, CD8 or FOXP3 expression were not captured. Comparing each tissue with blood distinguished tumor from normal in about 90% of the 16 patients. Most shared enriched TCRB sequences were commonly generated ones.

Assay: immunoSEQ multiplex PCR; the TCRdb copy retains only in-frame clones and omits some. The sample includes some 30,000 clones, around four fifths of them seen just once. The V call is TRBV6-5, the J call TRBJ2-7; 8 bases are shared with TRBD2. The TCR comes from a person aged 50 to 59 with breast cancer. The source material was blood. CDR3 sequence: CASRVTSAAYEQYF. DNA for the CDR3: TGTGCCAGCAGGGTGACTAGCGCGGCCTACGAGCAGTACTTC.